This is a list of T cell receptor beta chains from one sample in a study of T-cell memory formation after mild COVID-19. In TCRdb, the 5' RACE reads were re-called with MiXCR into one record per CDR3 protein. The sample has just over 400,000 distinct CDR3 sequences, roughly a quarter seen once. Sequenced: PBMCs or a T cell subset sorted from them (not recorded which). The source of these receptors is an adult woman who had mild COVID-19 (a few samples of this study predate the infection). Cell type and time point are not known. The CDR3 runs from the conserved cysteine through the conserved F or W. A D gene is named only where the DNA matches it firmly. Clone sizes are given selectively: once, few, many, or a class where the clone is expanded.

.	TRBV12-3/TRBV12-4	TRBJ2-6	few	CASTALGVLSGANVLTF	TGTGCCAGCACCGCATTAGGGGTTCTCTCTGGGGCCAACGTCCTGACTTTC
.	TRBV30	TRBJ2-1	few	CAWSVLWEQFF	TGTGCCTGGAGTGTACTATGGGAGCAGTTCTTC
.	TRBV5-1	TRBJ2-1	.	CASSLAEGYNEQFF	TGCGCCAGCAGCTTGGCGGAGGGATACAATGAGCAGTTCTTC
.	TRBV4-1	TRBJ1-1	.	CASSQEPGRWTEAFF	TGCGCCAGCAGCCAAGAGCCGGGACGTTGGACTGAAGCTTTCTTT
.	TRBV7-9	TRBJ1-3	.	CASSPPLKDTIYF	TGTGCCAGCAGCCCCCCGCTGAAGGACACCATATATTTT
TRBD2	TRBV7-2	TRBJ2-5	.	CASSQGTSGNEKTQYF	TGTGCCAGCAGCCAAGGGACTAGCGGGAATGAAAAGACCCAGTACTTC
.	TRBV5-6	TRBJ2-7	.	CASSLDTSSYEQYF	TGTGCCAGCAGCTTAGACACCAGCTCCTACGAGCAGTACTTC
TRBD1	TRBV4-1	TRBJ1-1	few	CASRSLGQGAVNTEAFF	TGCGCCAGCAGATCCCTTGGACAGGGGGCCGTGAACACTGAAGCTTTCTTT
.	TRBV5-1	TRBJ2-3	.	CASSLNVGGTQYF	TGCGCCAGCAGCTTGAACGTGGGGGGTACGCAGTATTTT
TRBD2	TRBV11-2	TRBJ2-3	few	CASSLEFRGGRTDTQYF	TGTGCCAGCAGCTTAGAATTCCGCGGGGGGCGCACAGATACGCAGTATTTT
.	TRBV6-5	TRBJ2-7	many	CASSYSRGAYEQYF	TGTGCCAGCAGTTACTCCAGGGGTGCCTACGAGCAGTACTTC
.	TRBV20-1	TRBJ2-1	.	CSASDTSNEQFF	TGCAGTGCTAGCGACACGTCCAATGAGCAGTTCTTC
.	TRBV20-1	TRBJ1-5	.	CSARDSRQSNQPQHF	TGCAGTGCTAGAGATTCAAGACAGTCAAATCAGCCCCAGCATTTT
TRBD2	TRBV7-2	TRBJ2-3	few	CASSWSGGTDTQYF	TGTGCCAGCAGTTGGTCGGGGGGAACAGATACGCAGTATTTT
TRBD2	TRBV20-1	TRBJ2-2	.	CSARRRGDSTNTGELFF	TGCAGTGCTAGGAGGCGGGGGGACTCCACGAACACCGGGGAGCTGTTTTTT
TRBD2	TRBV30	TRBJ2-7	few	CAWSVLAGAGEQYF	TGTGCCTGGAGTGTACTAGCGGGAGCTGGGGAGCAGTACTTC
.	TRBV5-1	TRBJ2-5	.	CASNRDGKEETQYF	TGCGCCAGCAATAGGGACGGAAAAGAAGAGACCCAGTACTTC
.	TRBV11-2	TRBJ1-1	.	CASSPMRGGGTEAFF	TGTGCCAGCAGCCCTATGCGAGGGGGTGGCACTGAAGCTTTCTTT
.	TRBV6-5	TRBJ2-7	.	CASSYSTPGARKQYF	TGTGCCAGCAGTTACTCGACGCCCGGGGCGAGGAAGCAGTACTTC
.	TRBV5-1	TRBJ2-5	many	CASSLTSIYQETQYF	TGCGCCAGCAGCCTGACCTCTATTTACCAAGAGACCCAGTACTTC
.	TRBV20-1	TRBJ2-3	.	CSARDERRSTDTQYF	TGCAGTGCTAGAGATGAAAGGCGGAGCACAGATACGCAGTATTTT
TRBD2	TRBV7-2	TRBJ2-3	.	CASSFPGLGRDTQYF	TGTGCCAGCAGCTTCCCGGGACTAGGTAGAGATACGCAGTATTTT
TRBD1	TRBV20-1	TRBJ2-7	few	CSVRDRATSYEQYF	TGCAGTGTTCGGGACAGGGCTACCTCCTACGAGCAGTACTTC
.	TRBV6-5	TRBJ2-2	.	CASSYGSATGELFF	TGTGCCAGCAGTTACGGGTCAGCCACCGGGGAGCTGTTTTTT
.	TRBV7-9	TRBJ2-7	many	CASSQDSSREQYF	TGTGCCAGCAGCCAGGACAGTTCACGCGAGCAGTACTTC
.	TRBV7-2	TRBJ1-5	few	CASSLAVQPQHF	TGTGCCAGCAGCTTAGCCGTTCAGCCCCAGCATTTT
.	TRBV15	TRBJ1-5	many	CATSRDSVLGLRNQPQHF	TGTGCCACCAGCAGAGATTCAGTCTTGGGTCTTCGGAATCAGCCCCAGCATTTT
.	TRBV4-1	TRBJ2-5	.	CASSGLRETQYF	TGCGCCAGCAGTGGACTAAGAGAGACCCAGTACTTC
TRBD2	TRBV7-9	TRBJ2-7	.	CASSLEAGVYYEQYF	TGTGCCAGCAGCTTAGAGGCGGGAGTTTACTACGAGCAGTACTTC
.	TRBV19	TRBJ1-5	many	CASSINHNQPQHF	TGTGCCAGTAGTATAAACCATAATCAGCCCCAGCATTTT
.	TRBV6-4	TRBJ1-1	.	CASSPTRISTEAFF	TGTGCCAGCTCTCCGACGAGGATCTCTACTGAAGCTTTCTTT
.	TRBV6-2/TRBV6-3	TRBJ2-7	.	CASSHGPASEQYF	TGTGCCAGCAGCCACGGGCCGGCGAGCGAGCAGTACTTC
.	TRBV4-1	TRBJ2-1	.	CASSLRDATSNEQFF	TGCGCCAGCAGCCTCCGGGACGCCACCAGTAATGAGCAGTTCTTC
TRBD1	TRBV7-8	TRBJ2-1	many	CASSLAGQGNEQFF	TGTGCCAGCAGCTTAGCGGGACAGGGCAATGAGCAGTTCTTC
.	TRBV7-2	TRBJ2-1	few	CASSASALQQFF	TGTGCCAGCAGCGCATCCGCTTTACAACAGTTCTTC
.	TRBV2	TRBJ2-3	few	CASRLGTTSSTDTQYF	TGTGCCAGCCGACTCGGGACAACTTCTAGCACAGATACGCAGTATTTT
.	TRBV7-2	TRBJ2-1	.	CASSPWTLSSYNEQFF	TGTGCCAGCAGTCCCTGGACCCTAAGCTCCTACAATGAGCAGTTCTTC
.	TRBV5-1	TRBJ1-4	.	CASSLSTDVTTNEKLFF	TGCGCCAGCAGTCTATCGACTGACGTAACAACTAATGAAAAACTGTTTTTT
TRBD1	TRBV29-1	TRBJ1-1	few	CSGRDRGEAFF	TGCAGCGGGAGAGACAGGGGTGAAGCTTTCTTT
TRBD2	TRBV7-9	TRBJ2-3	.	CASSVTSGKADTQYF	TGTGCCAGCAGCGTGACTAGCGGGAAGGCAGATACGCAGTATTTT
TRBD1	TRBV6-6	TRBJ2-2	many	CASSPTGGANTGELFF	TGTGCCAGCAGTCCGACAGGGGGCGCGAACACCGGGGAGCTGTTTTTT
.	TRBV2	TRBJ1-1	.	CASKEDRYTEAFF	TGTGCCAGCAAAGAGGACCGTTACACTGAAGCTTTCTTT
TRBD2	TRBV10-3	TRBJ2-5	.	CATGLAEETQYF	TGTGCCACAGGACTAGCGGAAGAGACCCAGTACTTC
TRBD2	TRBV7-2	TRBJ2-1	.	CASSLLVTSGPPVGYNEQFF	TGTGCCAGCAGCTTACTCGTGACTAGCGGACCCCCGGTGGGCTACAATGAGCAGTTCTTC
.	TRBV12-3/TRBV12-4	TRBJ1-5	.	CASSLGGRIQPQHF	TGTGCCAGCAGCTTAGGGGGTAGGATTCAGCCCCAGCATTTT
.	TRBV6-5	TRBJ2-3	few	CASSPTGTDTQYF	TGTGCCAGCAGCCCTACGGGGACAGATACGCAGTATTTT
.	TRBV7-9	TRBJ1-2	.	CASSPTLGFYGYTF	TGTGCCAGCAGCCCGACTCTAGGGTTCTATGGCTACACCTTC
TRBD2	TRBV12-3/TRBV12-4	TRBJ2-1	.	CASSRGGSGLGNEQFF	TGTGCCAGCAGCCGGGGGGGTAGCGGACTGGGCAATGAGCAGTTCTTC
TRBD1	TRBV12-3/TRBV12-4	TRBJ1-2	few	CASSLDRRGGGYTF	TGTGCCAGCAGCCTGGACAGGCGCGGGGGTGGCTACACCTTC
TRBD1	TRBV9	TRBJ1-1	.	CASSPRTGGYTEAFF	TGTGCCAGCAGCCCTAGGACAGGGGGCTACACTGAAGCTTTCTTT